This T cell receptor beta chain was captured by sequencing in a study of blood T cell repertoires in COVID-19. Study as a whole: Samples taken during acute and convalescent COVID-19 were collected in the United States, Italy and Spain. PBMCs, B-cell-depleted T cells, or T cells were the source of the cDNA or gDNA that made up the material.

Study processing details: Amplification of reference gene primers provided the estimated nucleated cell counts. The method was immunoSEQ multiplex PCR; TCRdb's version includes in-frame clones alone and lacks a portion of them. D and trimming come from the DNA, and the V and J calls and clone size come from that table. The table shows 200,000 to 250,000 clones, with more than 80% occurring only once. Germline-derived CDR1 and CDR2 are MNHEY and SVGAGI. The CDR3 extends over 15 amino acids. The V gene lost 7 bases and the J gene lost 4 bases, with 19 bases spanning the gap. The receptor was isolated from a man aged 25-45 years who had recovered from COVID-19. The rearrangement uses TRBV6-5 and TRBJ1-2; D uncertain. The sequencing sample was made of peripheral blood. The CDR3 loop reads CASIMILGASYGYTF. CDR3 bases: TGTGCCAGCATCATGATTCTGGGCGCCTCCTATGGCTACACCTTC.